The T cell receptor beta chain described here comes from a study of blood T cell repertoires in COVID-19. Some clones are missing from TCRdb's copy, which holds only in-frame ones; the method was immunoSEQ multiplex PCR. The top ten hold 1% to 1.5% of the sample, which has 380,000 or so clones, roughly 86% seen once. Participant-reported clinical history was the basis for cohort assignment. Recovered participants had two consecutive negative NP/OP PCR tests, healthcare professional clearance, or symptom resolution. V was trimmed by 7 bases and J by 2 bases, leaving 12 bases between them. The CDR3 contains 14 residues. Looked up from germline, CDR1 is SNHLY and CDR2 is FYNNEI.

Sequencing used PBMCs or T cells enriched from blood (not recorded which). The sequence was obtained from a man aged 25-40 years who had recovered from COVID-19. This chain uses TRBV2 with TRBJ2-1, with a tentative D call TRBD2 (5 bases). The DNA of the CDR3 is TGTGCCAGCAAGGCAGAGGGAGCCTACAATGAGCAGTTCTTC. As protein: CASKAEGAYNEQFF. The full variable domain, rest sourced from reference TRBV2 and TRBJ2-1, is EPEVTQTPSHQVTQMGQEVILRCVPISNHLYFYWYRQILGQKVEFLVSFYNNEISEKSEIFDDQFSVERPDGSNFTLKIRSTKLEDSAMYFCASKAEGAYNEQFFGPGTRLTVL.